The 24 T cell receptor beta chains presented below share a single source sample, sequenced in a study of T cells in Graves' hyperthyroidism and ophthalmopathy. RNA transcripts yielded amplified TCR beta CDR3 regions. During a first-round RT-PCR of the TCR CDR3, the HTBI primer set was used. In TCRdb, the multiplex PCR reads were re-called with MiXCR into one record per CDR3 protein. The sample gives about 570,000 distinct CDR3 sequences, roughly 46% of which show up once; around 17% is in the top ten. Sequencing was performed on peripheral blood or thyroid tissue (not recorded which). The receptors stem from an adult woman with Graves' disease, either hyperthyroidism or ophthalmopathy (not recorded which).

V and J are TRBV7-3 and TRBJ1-2; 7 bases align to TRBD1. V shed 5 bases, J shed 1 base, and the junction held 7 bases outside the gene matches. The CDR3 contains 15 residues. The V gene's germline CDR1 is SGHTA and CDR2 FQGTGA. The CDR3: CASSPGQSFNYGYTF. The CDR3 DNA is TGTGCCAGCAGCCCGGGACAGAGCTTTAACTATGGCTACACCTTC. Drawing the rest from reference TRBV7-3 and TRBJ1-2, the complete variable domain is GAGVSQTPSNKVTEKGKYVELRCDPISGHTALYWYRQSLGQGPEFLIYFQGTGAADDSGLPNDRFFAVRPEGSVSTLKIQRTERGDSAVYLCASSPGQSFNYGYTFGSGTRLTVV.

This clonotype was seen a few times. A much larger clonotype is one base distant, so this may be a read error. This chain uses TRBV5-1 with TRBJ2-7, with D uncertain. The germline V and J ends were trimmed by 0 bases and 2 bases, with 12 bases remaining between them. This CDR3 has 15 residues. In germline, CDR1 is SGHRS, CDR2 YFSETQ. The CDR3 DNA reads TGCGCCAGCAGCTTGGGGACGCTAGACCCCTACGAGCAGTACTTC. The encoded protein is CASSLGTLDPYEQYF.

At least ten counts were recorded for this clonotype. The chain couples TRBV12-3 or TRBV12-4 to TRBJ1-6, with D possibly matching TRBD1 (6 bases). Trimming removed 1 base at V and 10 bases at J, with 14 bases between. CDR3 size: 15 residues. CDR3 sequence reads: CASSLGPGDGSPLHF. The CDR3 region has the DNA TGTGCCAGCAGTTTAGGTCCAGGGGATGGGTCACCCCTCCACTTT.

This clonotype was recorded at least ten times. Given a much more abundant clone one base away, this may be a read error. V usage is TRBV15 and J usage is TRBJ2-7, with D perhaps given as TRBD1 or TRBD2 (5 bases each). The CDR3 extends over 12 amino acids. Per germline, CDR1 LNHNV and CDR2 YYDKDF (reference sequence). Written as DNA, the CDR3 is TGTGCCACCAGCAGGGCCATAGGGGAGCGGTACTTC. Translating it yields CATSRAIGERYF.

The chain has TRBV7-2 and TRBJ1-1, with 7 bases lining up with TRBD1. Germline CDR1 is SGHTA and CDR2 is FQGNSA. V was clipped by 5 bases and J by 4 bases; unmatched bases: 10. The CDR3 is 15 amino acids. The CDR3 protein is CASSRPGQTGTEAFF. CDR3 nucleotides: TGTGCCAGCAGCAGACCGGGACAGACTGGCACTGAAGCTTTCTTT.

This clonotype was detected ten times or more. The genes are TRBV7-9 and TRBJ2-7, with TRBD2 matching over 9 bases. The CDR3 runs 14 residues. Germline V CDR1 and CDR2: SEHNR, FQNEAQ (reference sequence). J lost 0 bases, V lost 4 bases, and 1 base had no gene match. CDR3 nucleotide sequence: TGTGCCAGCAGCTCTAGCGGGAACTCCTACGAGCAGTACTTC. This translates into CASSSSGNSYEQYF.

The chain uses TRBV7-9 and TRBJ2-7; TRBD1 aligns across 7 bases. Per the germline V gene, CDR1 is SEHNR and CDR2 is FQNEAQ (reference sequence). The V and J ends lost 5 bases and 4 bases, in that order; junction bases with no gene match: 5. This CDR3 contains 13 residues. The CDR3 sequence: CASSQTQGYEQYF. CDR3 DNA sequence: TGTGCCAGCAGCCAAACACAGGGGTACGAGCAGTACTTC.

The V gene is TRBV20-1, the J gene TRBJ2-7; the match to TRBD2 covers 7 bases. The CDR3 sequence is 14 residues long. In germline, CDR1 is DFQATT, CDR2 SNEGSKA (reference sequence). CDR3 residues: CRTGSGLNSYEQYF. CDR3 sequence (DNA): TGCAGGACGGGTAGCGGGCTGAACTCCTACGAGCAGTACTTC.

This clonotype was seen ten or more times. The chain combines TRBV5-8 with TRBJ1-2; TRBD1 matches 8 bases. Germline V CDR1 and CDR2: SGHTS, YDEGEE. V lost 4 bases to trimming and J lost 2 bases; unmatched junction nucleotides: 4. The CDR3 sequence is 14 residues long. The CDR3 DNA reads as TGTGCCAGCAGCCGACAGGGGCAAAACTATGGCTACACCTTC. Protein sequence: CASSRQGQNYGYTF.

This sequence joins TRBV6-6 and TRBJ2-5; D is undetermined. This CDR3 comprises 16 residues. V was trimmed by 6 bases and J by 1 base, leaving 18 bases between them. Germline CDR1 MNHNY, CDR2 SVGAGI (reference sequence). The CDR3 coding sequence is TGTGCCAGCAGCTCCGGACCCTCAAAAAGCCAAGAGACCCAGTACTTC. Amino acid sequence: CASSSGPSKSQETQYF.

A note on this clonotype: It may be a read error: a sequence one base away is much more abundant. This chain links TRBV6-5 with TRBJ2-5; TRBD1 agrees at 10 bases. The CDR3 is made up of 14 amino acids. The V gene end was trimmed by 6 bases and the J gene end by 5 bases; junction bases not matched to a gene: 6. CDR1 is MNHEY, CDR2 SVGAGI, per germline. CDR3 nucleotide sequence: TGTGCCAGCAGAAGCAGACAGGGGGCGGAGACCCAGTACTTC. The encoded protein is CASRSRQGAETQYF.

This clonotype was seen many times. The junction and the germline gene differ at one end; a read error may be behind it. The rearrangement links TRBV9 to TRBJ2-6, with a tentative D call TRBD1 (6 bases). The CDR3 runs 15 residues. Germline V lookup: CDR1 SGDLS, CDR2 YYNGEE. CDR3 protein: CASSPGDSGANVLTF. CDR3 sequence (DNA): TGCGCCAGCAGCCCAGGGGACTCTGGGGCCAACGTCCTGACTTTC.

This clonotype was counted ten times or more. In DNA form, the CDR3 reads TGTGCCAGCAGTTCGGGAGGTGCCGGGGAGCTGTTTTTT. It translates to CASSSGGAGELFF. The chain uses TRBV13 and TRBJ2-2; TRBD2 matches at 7 bases. Germline V gene sequence: CDR1 PRHDT, CDR2 FYEKMQ (reference sequence). The CDR3 covers 13 residues. Trimming cost V 6 bases and J 6 bases; bases outside gene matches: 4.

This clonotype was counted ten times or more. The chain recombines TRBV27 with TRBJ1-2, with a possible D match to TRBD1 (5 bases). The CDR3 extends over 16 amino acids. CDR1 is MNHEY, CDR2 SMNVEV, per germline (reference sequence). V was trimmed by 5 bases and J by 4 bases, leaving 20 bases between them. CDR3 in amino acids: CASSPRVGRDSYGYTF. CDR3 in DNA: TGTGCCAGCAGTCCCCGCGTGGGCAGGGATAGCTATGGCTACACCTTC.

The chain links TRBV29-1 to TRBJ2-7, with 7 bases fitting TRBD1. The CDR3 is 13 residues long. Germline V gene lookup returns CDR1 SQVTM and CDR2 ANQGSEA. V shed 5 bases, J shed 4 bases, and the junction held 8 bases outside the gene matches. CDR3 region: CSVTTGFTYEQYF. The CDR3 DNA follows: TGCAGCGTTACGACAGGGTTTACGTACGAGCAGTACTTC.

This clonotype was detected many times. The genes are TRBV7-9 and TRBJ1-1; possibly TRBD1 for D (5 bases). The CDR3 covers 14 residues. Trimming removed 4 bases from V and 2 bases from J, with 11 bases in between. The germline gives CDR1 SEHNR, CDR2 FQNEAQ (reference sequence). CDR3 in DNA: TGTGCCAGCAGCTCCAGGGCTGGTAACACTGAAGCTTTCTTT. It is translated as CASSSRAGNTEAFF. The complete variable domain, with remaining parts taken from reference TRBV7-9 and TRBJ1-1, reads DTGVSQNPRHKITKRGQNVTFRCDPISEHNRLYWYRQTLGQGPEFLTYFQNEAQLEKSRLLSDRFSAERPKGSFSTLEIQRTEQGDSAMYLCASSSRAGNTEAFFGQGTRLTVV.

Notes on this clonotype: This sequence may be a read error, since a much larger clone differs from it by one base. DNA of the CDR3: TGTGCCAGCAGCTTGCGACTAGCGGGGAGCCAAGAGGCCCAGTACTTC. Residues: CASSLRLAGSQEAQYF. The chain uses TRBV5-4 and TRBJ2-5; 11 bases agree with TRBD2. This CDR3 comprises 16 residues. Germline CDR1 SGHNT, CDR2 YYREEE (reference sequence). Based on the CDR3 plus reference TRBV5-4 and TRBJ2-5, the full variable domain is ETGVTQSPTHLIKTRGQQVTLRCSSQSGHNTVSWYQQALGQGPQFIFQYYREEENGRGNFPPRFSGLQFPNYSSELNVNALELDDSALYLCASSLRLAGSQEAQYFGPGTRLLVL.

V is TRBV11-2 and J is TRBJ2-7; 7 bases are a match to TRBD1. V lost 8 bases, J lost 3 bases, and 7 bases stayed unmatched. Per the germline V gene, CDR1 is SGHAT and CDR2 is FQNNGV. The CDR3 runs 13 residues. This chain's CDR3 is CASGDSGFYEQYF. As DNA, the CDR3 is TGTGCCAGCGGGGACAGCGGTTTCTACGAGCAGTACTTC.

This clonotype occurred once. The chain recombines TRBV19 with TRBJ2-5, with D possibly matching TRBD2 (5 bases). In germline, CDR1 is LNHDA, CDR2 SQIVND (reference sequence). CDR3 size: 14 residues. V lost 0 bases and J lost 13, with 18 bases in between. This CDR3 is CASSIDLPTKPLYF. Here the CDR3 DNA reads TGTGCCAGTAGTATAGACCTCCCGACTAAGCCTCTGTACTTC. The whole variable domain, filled in from reference TRBV19 and TRBJ2-5, reads DGGITQSPKYLFRKEGQNVTLSCEQNLNHDAMYWYRQDPGQGLRLIYYSQIVNDFQKGDIAEGYSVSREKKESFPLTVTSAQKNPTAFYLCASSIDLPTKPLYFGPGTRLLVL.

Here the CDR3 DNA reads TGTGCCATCAGTGGCTCCGGGACAGGGGGCGAGCAGTACTTC. Amino acid sequence: CAISGSGTGGEQYF. V and J are TRBV10-3 and TRBJ2-7, with 11 bases matching TRBD1. V gave up 4 bases and J gave up 6 bases; unmatched junction bases: 5. CDR3 length: 14 amino acids. Germline V gene lookup returns CDR1 ENHRY and CDR2 SYGVKD.

With regard to this clonotype: One end of the junction fails to match germline, which may point to a read error. V is TRBV7-9 and J is TRBJ2-7; 7 bases fit TRBD1. Germline V CDR1 and CDR2: SEHNR, FQNEAQ (reference sequence). This CDR3 comprises 15 residues. Here the CDR3 DNA reads TGCGCCAGCAGCGTTGGACAGGCTAACTCGTACGAGCAGTACTTC. Its protein is CASSVGQANSYEQYF.

This sequence joins TRBV7-9 and TRBJ1-2; D is undetermined. Trimming shortened V by 0 bases and J by 7 bases, and 9 bases separated the two germline ends. The CDR3 spans 13 residues. The V gene's germline CDR1 is SEHNR and CDR2 FQNEAQ (reference sequence). The CDR3 region has the DNA TGTGCCAGCAGCTTAGCTCTTCAGGTTGGCTACACCTTC. Its protein is CASSLALQVGYTF.

A word on this clonotype: Relative to the germline gene, one junction end is altered; a read error may explain this. The CDR3 DNA reads TGTGCCAGCAGCTTCTGGACACCTTCAGAGGCCCAGTACTTC. Its translation is CASSFWTPSEAQYF. V gene TRBV7-2 combines with J gene TRBJ2-5; D may be TRBD1 (5 bases). The germline gives CDR1 SGHTA, CDR2 FQGNSA. The CDR3 runs 14 residues. Full variable domain (outside the CDR3, taken from reference TRBV7-2 and TRBJ2-5): GAGVSQSPSNKVTEKGKDVELRCDPISGHTALYWYRQSLGQGLEFLIYFQGNSAPDKSGLPSDRFSAERTGGSVSTLTIQRTQQEDSAVYLCASSFWTPSEAQYFGPGTRLLVL.

The chain has TRBV4-2 and TRBJ1-4, with 8 bases matching TRBD1. Germline V gene data show CDR1 as LGHNA and CDR2 as YNFKEQ. This CDR3 has 15 amino acids. The J segment lost 5 bases and the V segment lost 5 bases, leaving 7 bases of the junction unmatched. The DNA for the CDR3 is TGTGCCAGCAGCGGGAGGACAGGGATGAATGAAAAACTGTTTTTT. Amino acid sequence: CASSGRTGMNEKLFF.